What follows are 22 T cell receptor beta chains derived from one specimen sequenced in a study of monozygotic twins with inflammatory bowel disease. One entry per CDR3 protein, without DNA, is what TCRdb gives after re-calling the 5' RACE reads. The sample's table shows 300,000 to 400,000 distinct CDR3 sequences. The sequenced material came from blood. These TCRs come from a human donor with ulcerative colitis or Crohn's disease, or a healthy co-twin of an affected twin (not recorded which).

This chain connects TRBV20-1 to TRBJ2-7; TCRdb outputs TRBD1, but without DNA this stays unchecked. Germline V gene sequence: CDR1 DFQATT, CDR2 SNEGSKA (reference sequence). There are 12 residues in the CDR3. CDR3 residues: CSAPPDGYEQYF.

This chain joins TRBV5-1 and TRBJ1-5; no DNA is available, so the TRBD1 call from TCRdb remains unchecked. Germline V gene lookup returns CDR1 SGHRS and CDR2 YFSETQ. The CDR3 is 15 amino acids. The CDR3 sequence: CASSLEGGGNQPQHF.

CDR3 amino acids: CASSVYRAGITDTQYF. The chain carries TRBV9 and TRBJ2-3; without DNA, the TCRdb call of TRBD2 cannot be checked. Germline assignment: CDR1 SGDLS and CDR2 YYNGEE. This CDR3 spans 16 amino acids.

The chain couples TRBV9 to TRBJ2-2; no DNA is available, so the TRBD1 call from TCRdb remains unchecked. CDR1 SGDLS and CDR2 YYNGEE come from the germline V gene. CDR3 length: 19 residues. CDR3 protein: CASSVAIGQGITNTGELFF.

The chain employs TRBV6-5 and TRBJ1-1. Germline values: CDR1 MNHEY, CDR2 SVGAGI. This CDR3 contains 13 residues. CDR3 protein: CASSYSNRNEAFF.

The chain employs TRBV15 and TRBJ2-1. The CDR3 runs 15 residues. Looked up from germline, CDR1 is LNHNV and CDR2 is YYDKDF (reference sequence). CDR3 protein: CATSFRVMAYNEQFF.

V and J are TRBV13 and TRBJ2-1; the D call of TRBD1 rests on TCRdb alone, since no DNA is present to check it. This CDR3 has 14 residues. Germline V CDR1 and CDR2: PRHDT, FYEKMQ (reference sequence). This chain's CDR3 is CASSPGGWPNEQFF.

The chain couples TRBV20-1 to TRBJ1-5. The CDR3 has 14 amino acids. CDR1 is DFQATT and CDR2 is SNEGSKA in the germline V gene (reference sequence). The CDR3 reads CSASRQGSNQPQHF.

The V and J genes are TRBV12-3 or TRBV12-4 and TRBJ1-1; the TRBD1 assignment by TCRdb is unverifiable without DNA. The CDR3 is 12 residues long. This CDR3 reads CASRDRVTEAFF.

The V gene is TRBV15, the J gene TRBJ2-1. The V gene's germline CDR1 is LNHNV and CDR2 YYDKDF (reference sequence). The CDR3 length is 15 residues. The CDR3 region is CATSRDGQPYNEQFF. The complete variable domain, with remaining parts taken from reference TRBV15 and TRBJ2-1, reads DAMVIQNPRYQVTQFGKPVTLSCSQTLNHNVMYWYQQKSSQAPKLLFHYYDKDFNNEADTPDNFQSRRPNTSFCFLDIRSPGLGDTAMYLCATSRDGQPYNEQFFGPGTRLTVL.

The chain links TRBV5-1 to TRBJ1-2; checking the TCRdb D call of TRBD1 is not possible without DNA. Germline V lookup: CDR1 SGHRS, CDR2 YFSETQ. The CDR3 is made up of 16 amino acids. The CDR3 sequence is CASSSDSSGTGDGYTF.

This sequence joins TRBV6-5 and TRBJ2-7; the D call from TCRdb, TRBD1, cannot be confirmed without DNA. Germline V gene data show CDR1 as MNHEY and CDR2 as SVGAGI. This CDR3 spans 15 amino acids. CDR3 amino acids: CASSYGRPQTYEQYF.

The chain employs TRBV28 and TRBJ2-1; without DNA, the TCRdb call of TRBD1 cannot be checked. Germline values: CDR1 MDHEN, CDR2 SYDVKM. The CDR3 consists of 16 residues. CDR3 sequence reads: CASSFIRQVTYNEQFF.

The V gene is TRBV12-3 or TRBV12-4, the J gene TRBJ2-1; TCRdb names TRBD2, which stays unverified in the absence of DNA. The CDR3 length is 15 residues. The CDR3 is CASSFGASGYNEQFF.

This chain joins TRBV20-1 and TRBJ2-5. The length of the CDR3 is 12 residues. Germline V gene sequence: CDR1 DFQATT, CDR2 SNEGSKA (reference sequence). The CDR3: CSARGIEETQYF.

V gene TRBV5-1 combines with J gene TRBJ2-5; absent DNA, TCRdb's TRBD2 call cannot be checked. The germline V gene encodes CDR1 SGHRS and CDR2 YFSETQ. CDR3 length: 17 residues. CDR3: CASSLDGTSGGQETQYF.

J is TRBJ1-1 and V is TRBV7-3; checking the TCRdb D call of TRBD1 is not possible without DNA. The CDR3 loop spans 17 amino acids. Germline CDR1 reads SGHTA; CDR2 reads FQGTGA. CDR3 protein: CASSLSPQGAIMTEAFF.

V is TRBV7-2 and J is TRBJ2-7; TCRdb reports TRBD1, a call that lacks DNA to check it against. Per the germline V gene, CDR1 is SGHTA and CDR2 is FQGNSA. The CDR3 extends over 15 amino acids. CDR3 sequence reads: CASSLFAGTSYEQYF. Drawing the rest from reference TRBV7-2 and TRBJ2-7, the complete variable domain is GAGVSQSPSNKVTEKGKDVELRCDPISGHTALYWYRQSLGQGLEFLIYFQGNSAPDKSGLPSDRFSAERTGGSVSTLTIQRTQQEDSAVYLCASSLFAGTSYEQYFGPGTRLTVT.

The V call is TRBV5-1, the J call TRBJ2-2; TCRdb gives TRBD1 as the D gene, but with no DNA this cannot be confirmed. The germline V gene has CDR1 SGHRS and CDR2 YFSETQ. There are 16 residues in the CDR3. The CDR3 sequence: CASSFAGDSNTGELFF.

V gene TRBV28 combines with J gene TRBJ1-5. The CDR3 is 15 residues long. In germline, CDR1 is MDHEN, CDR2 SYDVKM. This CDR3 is CASSFARRANQPQHF.

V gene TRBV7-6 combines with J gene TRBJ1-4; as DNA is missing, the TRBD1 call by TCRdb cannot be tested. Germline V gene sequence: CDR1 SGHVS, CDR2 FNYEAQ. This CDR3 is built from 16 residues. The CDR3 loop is CASSQGGGATNEKLFF.

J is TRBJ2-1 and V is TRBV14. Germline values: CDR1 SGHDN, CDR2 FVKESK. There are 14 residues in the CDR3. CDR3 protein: CASSQRLSYNEQFF.